The clone carrying this TCR beta chain was found many times. The antigen remains unidentified. This sample was taken from a study of Graves' ophthalmopathy and Graves' hyperthyroidism. None of the included patients had other autoimmune diseases, uncontrolled infections, pregnancy or lactation, as these led to exclusion. Findings and limits, study-wide: Ophthalmopathy and stable hyperthyroidism were discriminated by a 13-signature model, with about 90% sensitivity and approximately 78% specificity. Its predictions of ophthalmopathy progression gave the model around 71% sensitivity and about 78% specificity. Most thyroid clonotypes expanded beyond 0.001 frequency were also found in blood.

Transcripts of RNA were the source for amplifying TCR beta CDR3 regions. In the first round, RT-PCR was carried out with HTBI primers, and a multiplex PCR formed the second round. One entry per CDR3 protein results from TCRdb running MiXCR on the multiplex PCR reads. The sample contains 560,000 or so distinct CDR3 sequences, less than 45% of which appear only once. Per the germline V gene, CDR1 is SEHNR and CDR2 is FQNEAQ (reference sequence). This CDR3 is built from 13 residues. V was clipped by 3 bases and J by 0 bases, with 5 bases between them. The origin of this receptor is an adult man with Graves' hyperthyroidism. Sequenced: peripheral blood or thyroid tissue (not recorded which). The chain combines TRBV7-9 with TRBJ1-1; D remains ambiguous. The DNA for the CDR3 is TGTGCCAGCAGCTTTACGATGAACACTGAAGCTTTCTTT. Amino acids: CASSFTMNTEAFF.